The present T cell receptor beta chain was sequenced within a study of technical replicates of blood from several donors. The CDR3 length is 15 residues. The ends lost 0 bases at V and 5 bases at J; junction bases unmatched: 3. Germline CDR1 and CDR2: LGHNT and FRNRAP. The data were produced by immunoSEQ multiplex PCR, yet TCRdb's version contains in-frame clones alone and is incomplete. This sample carries approximately 79,000 clones, 96% of them seen once, and the ten largest clones take about 0.3%. Sequencing was performed on T cells isolated from PBMCs. This rearrangement joins TRBV12-5 to TRBJ2-1; 8 nucleotides line up with TRBD2. The sequence came from a human donor in good health. The CDR3, as DNA: TGTGCTAGTGGTTTGGTCCTAGCGGGTCACAATGAGCAGTTCTTC. This translates into CASGLVLAGHNEQFF.